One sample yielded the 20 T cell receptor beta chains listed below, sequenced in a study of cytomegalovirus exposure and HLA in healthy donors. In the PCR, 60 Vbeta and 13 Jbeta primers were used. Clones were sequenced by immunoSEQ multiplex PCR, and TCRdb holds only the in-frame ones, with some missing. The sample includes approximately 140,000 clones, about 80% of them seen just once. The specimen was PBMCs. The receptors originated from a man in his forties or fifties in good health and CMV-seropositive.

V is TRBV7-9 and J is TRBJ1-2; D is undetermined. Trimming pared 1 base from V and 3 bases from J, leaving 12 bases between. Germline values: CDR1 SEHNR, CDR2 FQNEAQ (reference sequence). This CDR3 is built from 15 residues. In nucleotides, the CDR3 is TGTGCCAGCAGCTTAGGCTGGGAGGCCCACTATGGCTACACCTTC. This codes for CASSLGWEAHYGYTF. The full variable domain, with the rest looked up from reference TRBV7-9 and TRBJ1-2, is DTGVSQNPRHKITKRGQNVTFRCDPISEHNRLYWYRQTLGQGPEFLTYFQNEAQLEKSRLLSDRFSAERPKGSFSTLEIQRTEQGDSAMYLCASSLGWEAHYGYTFGSGTRLTVV.

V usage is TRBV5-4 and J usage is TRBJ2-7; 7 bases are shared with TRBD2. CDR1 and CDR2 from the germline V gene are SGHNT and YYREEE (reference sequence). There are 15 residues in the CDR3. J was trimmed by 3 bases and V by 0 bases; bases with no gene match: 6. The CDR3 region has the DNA TGTGCCAGCAGCTTGGGGCAGCGGGGAGACTACGAGCAGTACTTC. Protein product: CASSLGQRGDYEQYF. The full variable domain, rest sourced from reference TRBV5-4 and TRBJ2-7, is ETGVTQSPTHLIKTRGQQVTLRCSSQSGHNTVSWYQQALGQGPQFIFQYYREEENGRGNFPPRFSGLQFPNYSSELNVNALELDDSALYLCASSLGQRGDYEQYFGPGTRLTVT.

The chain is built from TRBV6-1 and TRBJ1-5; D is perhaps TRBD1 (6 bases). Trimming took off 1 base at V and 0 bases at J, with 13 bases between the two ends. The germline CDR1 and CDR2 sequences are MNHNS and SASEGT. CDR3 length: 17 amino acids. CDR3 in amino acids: CASSEGRGAGSNQPQHF. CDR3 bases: TGTGCCAGCAGTGAAGGCCGGGGGGCAGGTAGCAATCAGCCCCAGCATTTT.

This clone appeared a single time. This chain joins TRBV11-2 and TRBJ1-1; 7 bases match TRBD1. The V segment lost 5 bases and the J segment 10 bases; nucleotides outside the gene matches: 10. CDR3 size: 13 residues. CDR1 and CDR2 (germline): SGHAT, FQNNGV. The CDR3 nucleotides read TGTGCCAGCAGCACTGACAGGGAAGGACGAGCTTTCTTT. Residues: CASSTDREGRAFF.

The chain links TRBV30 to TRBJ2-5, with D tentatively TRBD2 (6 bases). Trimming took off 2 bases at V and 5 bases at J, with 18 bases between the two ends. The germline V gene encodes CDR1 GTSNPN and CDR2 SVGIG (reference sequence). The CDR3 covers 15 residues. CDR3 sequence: CAWSFGGTSRETQYF. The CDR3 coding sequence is TGTGCCTGGAGTTTTGGGGGAACTAGCCGTGAGACCCAGTACTTC.

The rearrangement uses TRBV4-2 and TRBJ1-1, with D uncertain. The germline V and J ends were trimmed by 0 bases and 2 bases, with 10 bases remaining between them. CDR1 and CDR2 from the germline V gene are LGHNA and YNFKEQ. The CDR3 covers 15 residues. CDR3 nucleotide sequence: TGTGCCAGCAGCCAAGAGTGGAGTTCAAACACTGAAGCTTTCTTT. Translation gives CASSQEWSSNTEAFF.

CDR3 DNA sequence: TGTGCCAGTAGTACCGACCTAGCGGGAGGGCCTCAGTTCTTC. Its protein is CASSTDLAGGPQFF. The chain recombines TRBV19 with TRBJ2-1, with 12 bases fitting TRBD2. The CDR3 is 14 amino acids. The germline V gene has CDR1 LNHDA and CDR2 SQIVND (reference sequence). With 4 bases clipped from V and 13 bases from J, the junction kept 8 bases outside the gene matches.

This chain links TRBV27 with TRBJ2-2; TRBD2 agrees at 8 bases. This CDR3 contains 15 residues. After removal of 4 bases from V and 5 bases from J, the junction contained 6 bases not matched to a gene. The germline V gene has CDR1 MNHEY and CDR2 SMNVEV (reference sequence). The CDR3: CASSWSGSLTGELFF. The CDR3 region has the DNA TGTGCCAGCAGTTGGAGCGGGAGTTTGACCGGGGAGCTGTTTTTT.

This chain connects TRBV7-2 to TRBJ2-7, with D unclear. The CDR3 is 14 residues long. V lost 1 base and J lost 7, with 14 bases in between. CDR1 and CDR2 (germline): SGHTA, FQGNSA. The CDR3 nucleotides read TGTGCCAGCAGCTTAGTATCAGTGACTGGGGAGCAGTACTTC. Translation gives CASSLVSVTGEQYF. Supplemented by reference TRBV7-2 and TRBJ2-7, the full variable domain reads GAGVSQSPSNKVTEKGKDVELRCDPISGHTALYWYRQSLGQGLEFLIYFQGNSAPDKSGLPSDRFSAERTGGSVSTLTIQRTQQEDSAVYLCASSLVSVTGEQYFGPGTRLTVT.

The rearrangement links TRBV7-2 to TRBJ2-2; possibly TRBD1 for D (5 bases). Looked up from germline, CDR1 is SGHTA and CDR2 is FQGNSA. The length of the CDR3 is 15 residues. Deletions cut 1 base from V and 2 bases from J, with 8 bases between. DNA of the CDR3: TGTGCCAGCAGCTTAGAGGGGTATAACACCGGGGAGCTGTTTTTT. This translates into CASSLEGYNTGELFF.

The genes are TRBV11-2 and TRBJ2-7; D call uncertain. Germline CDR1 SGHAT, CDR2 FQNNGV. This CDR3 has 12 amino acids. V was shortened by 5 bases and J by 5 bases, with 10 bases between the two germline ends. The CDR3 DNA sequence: TGTGCCAGCAGCCTCCGTTTCCACGAGCAGTACTTC. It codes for CASSLRFHEQYF.

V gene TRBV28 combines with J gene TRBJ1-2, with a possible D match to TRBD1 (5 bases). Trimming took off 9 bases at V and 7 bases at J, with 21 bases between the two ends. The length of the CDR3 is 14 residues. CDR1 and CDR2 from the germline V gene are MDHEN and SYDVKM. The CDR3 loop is CASDYTVLGGGYTF. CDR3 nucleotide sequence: TGTGCCAGTGACTACACAGTTCTCGGGGGTGGCTACACCTTC.

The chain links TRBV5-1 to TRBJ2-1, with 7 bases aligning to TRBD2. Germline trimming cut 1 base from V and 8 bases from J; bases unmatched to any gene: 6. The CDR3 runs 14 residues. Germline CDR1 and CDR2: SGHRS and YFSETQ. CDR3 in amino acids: CASSLQREGYEQFF. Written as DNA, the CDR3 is TGCGCCAGCAGCTTGCAGCGGGAAGGGTATGAGCAGTTCTTC.

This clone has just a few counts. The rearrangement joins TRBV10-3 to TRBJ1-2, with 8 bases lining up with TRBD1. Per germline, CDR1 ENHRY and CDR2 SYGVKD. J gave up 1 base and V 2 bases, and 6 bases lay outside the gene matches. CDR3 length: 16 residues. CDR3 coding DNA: TGTGCCATCAGTGAGAGGGGGACAGGCCTTAACTATGGCTACACCTTC. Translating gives CAISERGTGLNYGYTF.

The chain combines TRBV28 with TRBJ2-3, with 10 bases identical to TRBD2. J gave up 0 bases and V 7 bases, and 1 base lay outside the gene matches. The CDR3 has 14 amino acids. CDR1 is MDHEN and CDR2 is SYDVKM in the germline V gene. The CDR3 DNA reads TGTGCCAGCAAAGCGGGAGGGAGCACAGATACGCAGTATTTT. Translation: CASKAGGSTDTQYF.

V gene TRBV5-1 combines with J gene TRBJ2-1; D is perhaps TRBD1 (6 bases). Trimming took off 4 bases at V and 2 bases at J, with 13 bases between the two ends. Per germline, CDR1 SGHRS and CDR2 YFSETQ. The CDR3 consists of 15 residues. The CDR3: CASSATGSTYNEQFF. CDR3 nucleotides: TGCGCCAGCAGCGCCACAGGGTCTACCTACAATGAGCAGTTCTTC.

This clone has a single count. CDR3 sequence reads: CASSPPGLRTNEKLFF. The DNA of the CDR3 is TGTGCCAGCTCACCACCGGGACTGAGAACTAATGAAAAACTGTTTTTT. The chain joins TRBV18 to TRBJ1-4, with D perhaps matching TRBD1 (5 bases). CDR1 and CDR2 from the germline V gene are KGHSH and LQKENI. This CDR3 contains 16 residues. Trimming shortened V by 0 bases and J by 1 base, and 9 bases separated the two germline ends.

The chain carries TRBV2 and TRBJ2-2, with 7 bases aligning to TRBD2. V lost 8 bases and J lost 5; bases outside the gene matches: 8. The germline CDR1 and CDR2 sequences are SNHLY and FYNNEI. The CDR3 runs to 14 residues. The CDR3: CASVGGLNTGELFF. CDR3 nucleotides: TGTGCCAGCGTGGGAGGGCTTAATACCGGGGAGCTGTTTTTT.

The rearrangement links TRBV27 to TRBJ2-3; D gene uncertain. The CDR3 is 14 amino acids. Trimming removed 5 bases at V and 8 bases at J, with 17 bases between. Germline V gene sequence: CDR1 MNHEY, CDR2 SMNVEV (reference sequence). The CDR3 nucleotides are TGTGCCAGCAGTGCTAGAGCTACATCCCCTACGCAGTATTTT. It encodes CASSARATSPTQYF.

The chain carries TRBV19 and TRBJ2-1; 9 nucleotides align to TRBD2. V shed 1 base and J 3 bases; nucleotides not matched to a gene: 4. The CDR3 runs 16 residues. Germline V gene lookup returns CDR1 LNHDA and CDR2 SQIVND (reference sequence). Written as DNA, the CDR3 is TGTGCCAGTAGTATAGTATCTAGCGGGAACTACAATGAGCAGTTCTTC. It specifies CASSIVSSGNYNEQFF.